The 27 T cell receptor beta chains below come from one sample, sequenced in a study of blood T cell repertoires in COVID-19. TCRdb's copy holds only in-frame clones and misses some; the assay was immunoSEQ multiplex PCR. The repertoire consists of approximately 87,000 clones, with about 89% occurring once and the leading ten covering approximately 15%. Source material: peripheral blood. The receptors come from an older man with active or convalescent COVID-19.

The count of this clone is one. The chain has TRBV7-2 and TRBJ2-7, with 9 bases that match TRBD1. The CDR3 totals 14 residues. V shed 5 bases, J shed 6 bases, and the junction held 8 bases outside the gene matches. Germline values: CDR1 SGHTA, CDR2 FQGNSA. CDR3 nucleotides: TGTGCCAGCAGCGACGGGACAGGGTCTGTCGAGCAGTACTTC. Its translation: CASSDGTGSVEQYF.

The V and J genes are TRBV5-1 and TRBJ1-1; 10 bases map to TRBD1. CDR1 SGHRS and CDR2 YFSETQ come from the germline V gene. V lost 1 base to trimming and J lost 6 bases; unmatched junction nucleotides: 3. There are 14 residues in the CDR3. CDR3 DNA sequence: TGCGCCAGCAGCTTGCAAGGGACAGGGGCTGAAGCTTTCTTT. This sequence encodes CASSLQGTGAEAFF.

The chain is built from TRBV5-1 and TRBJ2-1, with D unclear. Germline V gives CDR1 SGHRS, CDR2 YFSETQ. The CDR3 has 15 amino acids. V shed 0 bases and J shed 0 bases, with 7 bases lying between them. The chain's CDR3 is CASSLAENSYNEQFF. CDR3 in DNA: TGCGCCAGCAGCTTGGCAGAAAACTCCTACAATGAGCAGTTCTTC.

This chain uses TRBV5-6 with TRBJ2-2; 8 positions agree with TRBD1. V lost 4 bases to trimming and J lost 4 bases; unmatched junction nucleotides: 9. CDR3 size: 16 residues. CDR1 and CDR2 from the germline V gene are SGHDT and YYEEEE. The CDR3: CASSDLRTGTTGELFF. CDR3 sequence (DNA): TGTGCCAGCAGCGATTTGAGGACAGGGACCACCGGGGAGCTGTTTTTT.

The J gene is TRBJ1-5, the V gene TRBV30, with D possibly being TRBD1 (6 bases). The ends were cut back, 6 bases at V and 6 bases at J, with 15 bases in the middle. This CDR3 contains 13 residues. Germline CDR1 is GTSNPN and CDR2 is SVGIG (reference sequence). The CDR3 DNA reads as TGTGCCTGTGCCCAGGGGTTGGGTCAGCCCCAGCATTTT. The encoded protein is CACAQGLGQPQHF.

The chain has TRBV21-1 and TRBJ2-2; the tabulated D call, TRBD2, remains unverified against the DNA. TRBV21-1 is annotated as a pseudogene. This CDR3 contains 15 residues. This CDR3 reads CASNEPGGNTGELFF. The CDR3, as DNA: TGTGCCAGCAACGAACCGGGAGGGAACACCGGGGAGCTGTTTTTT.

The chain employs TRBV5-1 and TRBJ2-3; 10 positions match TRBD2. The CDR3 contains 17 residues. Unmatched junction bases numbered 10, after V lost 2 bases and J lost 4 bases. CDR1 and CDR2 (germline): SGHRS, YFSETQ. In DNA, the CDR3 is TGCGCCAGCAGCTTCTTGTCTAGCGGGAGCGGGGCAGATACGCAGTATTTT. It specifies CASSFLSSGSGADTQYF.

To note about this clone: The same CDR3 also results from other DNA sequences found in this sample. In nucleotides, the CDR3 is TGTGCCAGCAGTTTAAGACAGTCTTCTGGAAACACCATATATTTT. It specifies CASSLRQSSGNTIYF. The chain recombines TRBV28 with TRBJ1-3; TRBD1 might be the D (5 bases). The germline V gene has CDR1 MDHEN and CDR2 SYDVKM. The V end was cut by 2 bases, the J end by 1 base, with 9 bases between. CDR3 length: 15 residues.

The rearrangement uses TRBV2 and TRBJ1-2; D unclear. Between the trimmed V and J ends, which lost 4 bases and 5 bases, there was a span of 14 bases. The CDR3 totals 14 residues. Germline CDR1 SNHLY, CDR2 FYNNEI. The CDR3 coding sequence is TGTGCCAGCAGTGGGGCGACATCCTATTATGGCTACACCTTC. This translates into CASSGATSYYGYTF.

The V and J genes are TRBV5-6 and TRBJ1-1; D perhaps matches TRBD1 (5 bases). Germline loops: CDR1 SGHDT, CDR2 YYEEEE. The V gene lost 1 base and the J gene lost 11 bases, with 18 bases spanning the gap. This CDR3 region has 14 residues. The CDR3 bases are TGTGCCAGCAGCTTGAGTCGGGGGGGACTTTGGGCTTTCTTT. Its translation: CASSLSRGGLWAFF.

J is TRBJ2-1 and V is TRBV4-1, with TRBD1 matching 8 bases. Germline-derived CDR1 and CDR2 are MGHRA and YSYEKL. CDR3 size: 16 residues. J gave up 8 bases and V 3 bases, and 12 bases lay outside the gene matches. Written as DNA, the CDR3 is TGCGCCAGCAGCCAGGGGGCAGGGGGCGCGTGGCATGAGCAGTTCTTC. Its translation: CASSQGAGGAWHEQFF.

V is TRBV4-3 and J is TRBJ2-7; 8 nucleotides align to TRBD1. The ends lost 4 bases at V and 0 bases at J; junction bases unmatched: 8. CDR3 length equals 16 residues. Per germline, CDR1 LGHNA and CDR2 YSLEER. The CDR3 is CASSRAVQGASYEQYF. The CDR3 bases are TGCGCCAGCAGCCGGGCGGTCCAGGGGGCCTCCTACGAGCAGTACTTC.

This chain uses TRBV14 with TRBJ1-1; TRBD1 aligns across 7 bases. The CDR3 consists of 15 residues. V was pared by 6 bases and J by 7 bases, with 14 bases of the junction left unmatched. Germline values: CDR1 SGHDN, CDR2 FVKESK. CDR3 sequence: CASRETGTRGFEAFF. The CDR3 DNA sequence: TGTGCCAGCAGAGAGACAGGGACCCGCGGATTTGAAGCTTTCTTT.

This clone has only one observation. V gene TRBV5-1 combines with J gene TRBJ2-2, with a tentative D call TRBD1 (6 bases). The CDR3 spans 15 residues. V lost 0 bases and J lost 1, with 7 bases in between. Germline CDR1 SGHRS, CDR2 YFSETQ. CDR3 sequence: CASSLAGVNTGELFF. The CDR3 DNA sequence: TGCGCCAGCAGCTTGGCAGGGGTGAACACCGGGGAGCTGTTTTTT.

The CDR3 protein is CASSLARTGGGAFF. The CDR3 nucleotides are TGTGCCAGTAGTCTGGCGAGGACAGGGGGTGGAGCTTTCTTT. This chain connects TRBV19 to TRBJ1-1; TRBD1 matches 10 bases. CDR3 length: 14 amino acids. CDR1 and CDR2 from the germline V gene are LNHDA and SQIVND (reference sequence). The J segment lost 10 bases and the V segment lost 5 bases, leaving 10 bases of the junction unmatched.

The chain carries TRBV5-6 and TRBJ2-1; 7 bases agree with TRBD2. Germline CDR1 SGHDT, CDR2 YYEEEE. With V trimmed by 0 bases and J by 2 bases, 2 bases remained unmatched. The CDR3 contains 15 residues. CDR3 amino acids: CASSLGGSPYNEQFF. The DNA of the CDR3 is TGTGCCAGCAGCTTGGGCGGGAGTCCCTACAATGAGCAGTTCTTC.

The CDR3 nucleotides read TGTGCCAGCTCACCCCAGGGTGCCCCATCCTACGAGCAGTACTTC. Translated: CASSPQGAPSYEQYF. The chain combines TRBV18 with TRBJ2-7; a possible D gene is TRBD1 (5 bases). CDR3 size: 15 residues. Per the germline V gene, CDR1 is KGHSH and CDR2 is LQKENI. Trimming took 3 bases from V and 1 from J, leaving 13 bases between them.

This chain connects TRBV6-2 or TRBV6-3 to TRBJ2-7; perhaps TRBD1 as D (5 bases). V lost 2 bases and J 1 base, leaving 6 bases between the germline ends. Germline V gene lookup returns CDR1 MNHEY and CDR2 SVGEGT. The CDR3 sequence is 13 residues long. DNA for the CDR3: TGTGCCAGCAGTTACCAGGGTTCCTACGAGCAGTACTTC. Translation gives CASSYQGSYEQYF.

CDR3 amino acids: CASSLVGNSGNTIYF. CDR3 nucleotides: TGTGCCAGCAGCCTCGTCGGGAACTCTGGAAACACCATATATTTT. The genes are TRBV7-9 and TRBJ1-3; D is unresolved. The germline V gene encodes CDR1 SEHNR and CDR2 FQNEAQ (reference sequence). The CDR3 covers 15 residues. Trimming pared 5 bases from V and 0 bases from J, leaving 11 bases between. Drawing the rest from reference TRBV7-9 and TRBJ1-3, the complete variable domain is DTGVSQNPRHKITKRGQNVTFRCDPISEHNRLYWYRQTLGQGPEFLTYFQNEAQLEKSRLLSDRFSAERPKGSFSTLEIQRTEQGDSAMYLCASSLVGNSGNTIYFGEGSWLTVV.

This chain uses TRBV30 with TRBJ1-6; D is unresolved. V was cut by 0 bases and J by 5 bases, with 5 bases left in between. Germline V gene data show CDR1 as GTSNPN and CDR2 as SVGIG (reference sequence). The CDR3 sequence is 13 residues long. CDR3 amino acids: CAWSVRDNSPLHF. CDR3 nucleotide sequence: TGTGCCTGGAGTGTACGGGATAATTCACCCCTCCACTTT.

This sequence joins TRBV12-5 and TRBJ2-7; tentatively, D is TRBD2 (5 bases). V shed 5 bases and J shed 3 bases, with 17 bases lying between them. The germline V gene encodes CDR1 LGHNT and CDR2 FRNRAP. This CDR3 has 15 residues. The CDR3: CASGRETRLNYEQYF. DNA for the CDR3: TGTGCTAGTGGTAGGGAGACAAGGCTAAACTACGAGCAGTACTTC.

The chain employs TRBV19 and TRBJ1-5; D might be TRBD1 (5 bases). V was trimmed by 7 bases and J by 2 bases, leaving 12 bases between them. In germline, CDR1 is LNHDA, CDR2 SQIVND (reference sequence). The CDR3 is made up of 14 amino acids. CDR3 region: CASNSRVGNQPQHF. The CDR3 region has the DNA TGTGCCAGTAATAGCAGGGTTGGCAATCAGCCCCAGCATTTT.

This chain links TRBV7-9 with TRBJ2-1; no reliable D call. Deletions cut 1 base from V and 10 bases from J, with 11 bases between. CDR3 length: 13 amino acids. The germline V gene encodes CDR1 SEHNR and CDR2 FQNEAQ (reference sequence). The CDR3 DNA follows: TGTGCCAGCAGCTTAGGCGGCGGCAGAGAGCAGTTCTTC. The encoded protein is CASSLGGGREQFF.

The chain joins TRBV9 to TRBJ2-7, with TRBD1 matching 11 bases. V lost 4 bases to trimming and J lost 3 bases; unmatched junction nucleotides: 3. Germline CDR1 SGDLS, CDR2 YYNGEE. The CDR3 runs 14 residues. The CDR3 region has the DNA TGTGCCAGCAGCAGGGGACAGGGGGTCTACGAGCAGTACTTC. Translating it yields CASSRGQGVYEQYF.

This rearrangement joins TRBV2 to TRBJ2-2; TRBD2 might be the D (5 bases). From germline, CDR1 is SNHLY and CDR2 FYNNEI. The length of the CDR3 is 16 residues. V lost 5 bases, J lost 3 bases, and 16 bases lay in between. The CDR3, as DNA: TGTGCCAGCAGTCCTTGGGCCCGGCGGGACACCGGGGAGCTGTTTTTT. This codes for CASSPWARRDTGELFF.

This sequence joins TRBV7-2 and TRBJ2-5; 9 bases match TRBD1. The CDR3 is 13 amino acids. V shed 5 bases, J shed 14 bases, and the junction held 12 bases outside the gene matches. Germline V gives CDR1 SGHTA, CDR2 FQGNSA. Here the CDR3 reads CASSLQLTGGSYF. The CDR3, as DNA: TGTGCCAGCAGCCTCCAATTAACAGGGGGCAGTTACTTC. Full variable domain (outside the CDR3, taken from reference TRBV7-2 and TRBJ2-5): GAGVSQSPSNKVTEKGKDVELRCDPISGHTALYWYRQSLGQGLEFLIYFQGNSAPDKSGLPSDRFSAERTGGSVSTLTIQRTQQEDSAVYLCASSLQLTGGSYFGPGTRLLVL.

This chain connects TRBV12-3 or TRBV12-4 to TRBJ2-2; TRBD1 is a possible D gene (6 bases). The CDR3 spans 11 residues. CDR3 DNA sequence: TGTGCAACTACAGGGATCGGGGAGCTGTTTTTT. It encodes CATTGIGELFF.